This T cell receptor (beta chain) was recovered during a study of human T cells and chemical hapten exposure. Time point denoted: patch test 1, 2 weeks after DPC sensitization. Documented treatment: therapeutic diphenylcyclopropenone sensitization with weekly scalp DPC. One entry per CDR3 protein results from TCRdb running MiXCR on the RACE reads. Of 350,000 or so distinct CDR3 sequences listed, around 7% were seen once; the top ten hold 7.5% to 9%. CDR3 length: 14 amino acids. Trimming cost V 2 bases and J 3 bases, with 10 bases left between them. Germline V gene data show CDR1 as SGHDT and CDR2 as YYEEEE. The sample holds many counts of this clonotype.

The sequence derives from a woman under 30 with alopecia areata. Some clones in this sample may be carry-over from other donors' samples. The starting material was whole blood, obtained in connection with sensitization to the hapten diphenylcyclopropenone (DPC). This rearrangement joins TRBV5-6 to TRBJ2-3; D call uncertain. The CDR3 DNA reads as TGTGCCAGCAGCTTTACTGGTAAAACAGATACGCAGTATTTT. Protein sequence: CASSFTGKTDTQYF.